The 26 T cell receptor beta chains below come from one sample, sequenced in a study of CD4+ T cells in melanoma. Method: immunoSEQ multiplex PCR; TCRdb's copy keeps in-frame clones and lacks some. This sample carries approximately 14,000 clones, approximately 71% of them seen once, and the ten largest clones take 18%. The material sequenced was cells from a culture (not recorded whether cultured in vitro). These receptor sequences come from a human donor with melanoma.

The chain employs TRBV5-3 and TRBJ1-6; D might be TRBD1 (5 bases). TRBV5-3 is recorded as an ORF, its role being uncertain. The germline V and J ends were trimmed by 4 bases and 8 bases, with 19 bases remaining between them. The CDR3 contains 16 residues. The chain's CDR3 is CARSIPGRVVYSPLHF. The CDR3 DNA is TGTGCCAGAAGCATCCCCGGCAGGGTTGTATATTCACCCCTCCACTTT.

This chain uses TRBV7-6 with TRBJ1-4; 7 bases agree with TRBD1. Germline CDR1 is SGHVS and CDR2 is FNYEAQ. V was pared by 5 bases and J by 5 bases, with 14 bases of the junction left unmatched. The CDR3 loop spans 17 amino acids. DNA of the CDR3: TGTGCCAGCAGCACGGGACAGATTCGCGGGAGAAATGAAAAACTGTTTTTT. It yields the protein CASSTGQIRGRNEKLFF.

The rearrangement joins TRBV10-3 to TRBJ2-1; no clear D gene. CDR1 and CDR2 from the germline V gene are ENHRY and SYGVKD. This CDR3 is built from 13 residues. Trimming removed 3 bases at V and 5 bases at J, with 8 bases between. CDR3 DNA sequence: TGTGCCATCAGTGAAAGGCAAGACAATGAGCAGTTCTTC. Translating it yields CAISERQDNEQFF.

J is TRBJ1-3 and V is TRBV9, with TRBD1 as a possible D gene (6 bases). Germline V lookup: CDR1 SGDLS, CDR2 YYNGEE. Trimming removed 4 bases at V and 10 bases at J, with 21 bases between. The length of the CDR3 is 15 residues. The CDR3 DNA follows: TGTGCCAGCAGCCCCGCAGGACAGAACCTCAGGACCATATATTTT. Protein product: CASSPAGQNLRTIYF.

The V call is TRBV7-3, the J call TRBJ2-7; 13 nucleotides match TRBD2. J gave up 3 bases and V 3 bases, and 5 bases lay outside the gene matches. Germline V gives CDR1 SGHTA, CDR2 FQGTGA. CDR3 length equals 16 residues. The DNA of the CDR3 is TGTGCCAGCAGCTTGGCCGGGACTAGCGGGAACTACGAGCAGTACTTC. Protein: CASSLAGTSGNYEQYF.

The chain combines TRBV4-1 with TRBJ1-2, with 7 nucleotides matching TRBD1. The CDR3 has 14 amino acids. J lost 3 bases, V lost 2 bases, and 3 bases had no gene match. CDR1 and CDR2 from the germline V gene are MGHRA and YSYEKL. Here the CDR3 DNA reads TGCGCCAGCAGCCAAACAGGGGCGGACTATGGCTACACCTTC. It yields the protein CASSQTGADYGYTF.

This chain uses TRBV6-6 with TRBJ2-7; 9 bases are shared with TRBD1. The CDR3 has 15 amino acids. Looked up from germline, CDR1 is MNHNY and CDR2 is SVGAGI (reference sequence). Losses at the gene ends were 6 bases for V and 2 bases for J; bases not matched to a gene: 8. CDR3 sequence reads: CASSHPGQGAYEQYF. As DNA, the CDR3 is TGTGCCAGCAGCCACCCGGGACAGGGAGCCTACGAGCAGTACTTC.

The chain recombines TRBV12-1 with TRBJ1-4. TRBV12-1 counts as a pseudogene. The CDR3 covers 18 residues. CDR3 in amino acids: CASSFSGIILMSNEKLFF. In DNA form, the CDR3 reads TGTGCCAGCAGCTTCTCCGGAATCATCCTCATGTCTAATGAAAAACTGTTTTTT.

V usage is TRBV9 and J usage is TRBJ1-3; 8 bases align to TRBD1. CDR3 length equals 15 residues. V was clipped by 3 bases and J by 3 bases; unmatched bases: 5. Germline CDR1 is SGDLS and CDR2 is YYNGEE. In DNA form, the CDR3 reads TGTGCCAGCAGCGGTCCAGGGGGCGGTGGAAACACCATATATTTT. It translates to CASSGPGGGGNTIYF. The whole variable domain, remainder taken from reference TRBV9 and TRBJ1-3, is DSGVTQTPKHLITATGQRVTLRCSPRSGDLSVYWYQQSLDQGLQFLIQYYNGEERAKGNILERFSAQQFPDLHSELNLSSLELGDSALYFCASSGPGGGGNTIYFGEGSWLTVV.

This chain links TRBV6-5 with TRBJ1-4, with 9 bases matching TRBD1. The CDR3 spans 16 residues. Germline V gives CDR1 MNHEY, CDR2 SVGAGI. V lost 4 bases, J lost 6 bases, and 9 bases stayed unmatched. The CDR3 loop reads CASSSGTGLKYEKLFF. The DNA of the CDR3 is TGTGCCAGCAGTTCCGGGACAGGGTTAAAATATGAAAAACTGTTTTTT.

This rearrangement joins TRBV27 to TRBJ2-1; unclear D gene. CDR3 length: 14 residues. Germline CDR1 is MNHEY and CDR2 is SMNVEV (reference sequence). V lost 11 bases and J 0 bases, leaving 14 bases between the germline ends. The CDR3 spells CASRVRSSYNEQFF. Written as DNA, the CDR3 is TGTGCCTCACGGGTCAGGAGCTCCTACAATGAGCAGTTCTTC.

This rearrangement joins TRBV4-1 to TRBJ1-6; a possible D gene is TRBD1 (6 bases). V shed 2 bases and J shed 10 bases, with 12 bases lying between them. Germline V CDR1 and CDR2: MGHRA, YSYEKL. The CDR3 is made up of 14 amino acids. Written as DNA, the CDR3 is TGCGCCAGCAGCCAAACAGGGTCGGTCTCACCCCTCCACTTT. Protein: CASSQTGSVSPLHF.

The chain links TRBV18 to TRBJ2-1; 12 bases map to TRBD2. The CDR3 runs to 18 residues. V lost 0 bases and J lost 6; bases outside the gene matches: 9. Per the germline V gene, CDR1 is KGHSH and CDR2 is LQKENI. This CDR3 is CASSPPIWTSGVVNEQFF. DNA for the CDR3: TGTGCCAGCTCACCACCAATCTGGACTAGCGGGGTGGTCAATGAGCAGTTCTTC.

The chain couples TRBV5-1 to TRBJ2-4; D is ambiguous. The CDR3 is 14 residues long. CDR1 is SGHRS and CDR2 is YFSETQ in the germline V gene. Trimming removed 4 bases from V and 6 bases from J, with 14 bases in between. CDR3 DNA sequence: TGCGCCAGCAGCCCCGATCCCCCCATAAACATTCAGTACTTC. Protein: CASSPDPPINIQYF.

This chain's CDR3 is CASSSDRARNEKLFF. In DNA form, the CDR3 reads TGTGCCAGCAGTTCTGACAGGGCAAGAAATGAAAAACTGTTTTTT. The chain recombines TRBV2 with TRBJ1-4; 7 nucleotides agree with TRBD1. Germline CDR1 and CDR2: SNHLY and FYNNEI. Trimming at V came to 5 bases and at J to 5 bases, leaving 8 bases not matched to a gene. The CDR3 sequence is 15 residues long.

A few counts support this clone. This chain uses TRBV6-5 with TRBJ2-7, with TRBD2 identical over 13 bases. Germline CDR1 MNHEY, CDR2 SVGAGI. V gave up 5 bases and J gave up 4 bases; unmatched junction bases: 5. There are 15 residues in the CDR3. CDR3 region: CASSPTSGGLYEQYF. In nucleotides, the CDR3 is TGTGCCAGCAGTCCGACTAGCGGGGGGTTATACGAGCAGTACTTC.

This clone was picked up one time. The CDR3 coding sequence is TGCGCCAGCAGCTTCGAACAAAACACTGAAGCTTTCTTT. This codes for CASSFEQNTEAFF. The chain has TRBV5-1 and TRBJ1-1; D gene unclear. This CDR3 is built from 13 residues. In germline, CDR1 is SGHRS, CDR2 YFSETQ. V lost 2 bases and J 2 bases, leaving 7 bases between the germline ends.

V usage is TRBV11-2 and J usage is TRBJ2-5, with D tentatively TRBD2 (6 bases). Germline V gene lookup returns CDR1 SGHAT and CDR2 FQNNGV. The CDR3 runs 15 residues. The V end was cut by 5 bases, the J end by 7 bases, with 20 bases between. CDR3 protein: CASSTHLATGGTQYF. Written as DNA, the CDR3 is TGTGCCAGCAGCACCCACCTAGCTACCGGGGGGACCCAGTACTTC.

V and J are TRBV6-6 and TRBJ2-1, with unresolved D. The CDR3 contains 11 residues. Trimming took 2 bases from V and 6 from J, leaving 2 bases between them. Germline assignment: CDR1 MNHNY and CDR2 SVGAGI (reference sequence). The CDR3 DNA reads TGTGCCAGCAGTTACAGCAATGAGCAGTTCTTC. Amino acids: CASSYSNEQFF.

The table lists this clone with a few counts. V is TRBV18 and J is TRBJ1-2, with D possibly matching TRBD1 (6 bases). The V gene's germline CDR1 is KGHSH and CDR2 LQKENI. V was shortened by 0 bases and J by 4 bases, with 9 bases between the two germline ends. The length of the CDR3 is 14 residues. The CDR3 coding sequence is TGTGCCAGCTCACCACCCCGGACAGTCTATGGCTACACCTTC. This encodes CASSPPRTVYGYTF. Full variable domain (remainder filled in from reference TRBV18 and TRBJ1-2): NAGVMQNPRHLVRRRGQEARLRCSPMKGHSHVYWYRQLPEEGLKFMVYLQKENIIDESGMPKERFSAEFPKEGPSILRIQQVVRGDSAAYFCASSPPRTVYGYTFGSGTRLTVV.

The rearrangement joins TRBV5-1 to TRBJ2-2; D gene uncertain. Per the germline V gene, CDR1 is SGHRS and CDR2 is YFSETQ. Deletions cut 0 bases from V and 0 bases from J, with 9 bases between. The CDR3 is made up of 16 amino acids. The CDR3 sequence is CASSLGSSSNTGELFF. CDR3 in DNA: TGCGCCAGCAGCTTGGGATCGAGTTCGAACACCGGGGAGCTGTTTTTT.

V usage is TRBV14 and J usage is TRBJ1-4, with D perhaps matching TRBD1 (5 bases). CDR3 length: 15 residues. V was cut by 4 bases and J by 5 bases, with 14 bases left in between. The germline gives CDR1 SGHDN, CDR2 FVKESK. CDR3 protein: CASSRDSRRNEKLFF. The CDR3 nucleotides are TGTGCCAGCAGCCGAGACAGCCGCAGGAATGAAAAACTGTTTTTT. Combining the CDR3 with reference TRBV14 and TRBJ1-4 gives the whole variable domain EAGVTQFPSHSVIEKGQTVTLRCDPISGHDNLYWYRRVMGKEIKFLLHFVKESKQDESGMPNNRFLAERTGGTYSTLKVQPAELEDSGVYFCASSRDSRRNEKLFFGSGTQLSVL.

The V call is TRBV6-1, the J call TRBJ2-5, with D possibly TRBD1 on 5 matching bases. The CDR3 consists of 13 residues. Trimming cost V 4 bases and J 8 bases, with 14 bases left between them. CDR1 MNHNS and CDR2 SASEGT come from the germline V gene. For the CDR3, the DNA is TGTGCCAGCAGTGTACCCCAGGGCTCCACCCAGTACTTC. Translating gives CASSVPQGSTQYF.

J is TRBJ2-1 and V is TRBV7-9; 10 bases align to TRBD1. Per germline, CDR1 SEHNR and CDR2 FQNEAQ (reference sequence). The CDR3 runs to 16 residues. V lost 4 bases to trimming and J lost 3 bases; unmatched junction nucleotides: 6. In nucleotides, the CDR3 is TGTGCCAGCAGCTCCGCCGGGACAGGGGTCTACAATGAGCAGTTCTTC. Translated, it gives CASSSAGTGVYNEQFF.

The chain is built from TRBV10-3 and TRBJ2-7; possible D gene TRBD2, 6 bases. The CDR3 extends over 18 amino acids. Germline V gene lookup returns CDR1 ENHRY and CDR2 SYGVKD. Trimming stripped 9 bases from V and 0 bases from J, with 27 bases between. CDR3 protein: CAIPREVSPEGTSYEQYF. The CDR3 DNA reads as TGTGCCATTCCACGCGAGGTCTCCCCGGAGGGGACCTCCTACGAGCAGTACTTC.

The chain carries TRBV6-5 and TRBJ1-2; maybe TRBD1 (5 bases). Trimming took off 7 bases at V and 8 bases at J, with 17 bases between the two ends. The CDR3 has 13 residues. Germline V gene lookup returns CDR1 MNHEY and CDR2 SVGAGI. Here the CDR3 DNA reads TGTGCCAGCAATGGGGGGAGCTCCCTAGGCTACACCTTC. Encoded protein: CASNGGSSLGYTF.